This T cell receptor beta chain was recorded in a study of T cell repertoires in cytomegalovirus infection. Across the study: An indication of both CMV infection and matching HLA type came from public TCR beta signatures.

This clonotype has more than one count but fewer than ten. Its specificity is not known. Trimming removed 3 bases at V and 2 bases at J, with 18 bases between. Germline assignment: CDR1 LGHNA and CDR2 YSLEER. The CDR3 runs 17 residues. TCRdb recomputed calls from the reads with MiXCR, one row per CDR3 protein. The sample yields hundreds of thousands of distinct CDR3 sequences, approximately 40% seen once. This receptor was identified in a human donor in good health (CMV status not recorded). Some clones in this sample may be carry-over from other donors' samples. Sequencing used cultured PBMCs, obtained from culture after CMV antigen stimulation. This rearrangement joins TRBV4-3 to TRBJ2-3, with TRBD2 as a possible D gene (6 bases). CDR3 sequence: CASSQDPRDGVTDTQYF. In DNA, the CDR3 is TGCGCCAGCAGCCAGGACCCGCGGGACGGAGTCACAGATACGCAGTATTTT.